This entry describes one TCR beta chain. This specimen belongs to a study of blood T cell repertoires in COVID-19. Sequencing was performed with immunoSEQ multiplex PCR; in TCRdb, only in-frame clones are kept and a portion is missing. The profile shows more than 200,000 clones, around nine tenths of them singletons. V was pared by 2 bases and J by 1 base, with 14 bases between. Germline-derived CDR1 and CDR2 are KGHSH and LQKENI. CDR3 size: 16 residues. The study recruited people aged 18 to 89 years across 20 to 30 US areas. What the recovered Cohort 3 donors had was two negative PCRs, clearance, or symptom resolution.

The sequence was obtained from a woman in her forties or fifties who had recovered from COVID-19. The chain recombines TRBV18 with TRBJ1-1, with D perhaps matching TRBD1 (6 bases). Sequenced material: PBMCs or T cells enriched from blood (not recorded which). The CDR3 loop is CASSPSSSRGNTEAFF. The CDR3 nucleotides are TGTGCCAGCTCACCATCGTCTAGCAGGGGGAACACTGAAGCTTTCTTT.